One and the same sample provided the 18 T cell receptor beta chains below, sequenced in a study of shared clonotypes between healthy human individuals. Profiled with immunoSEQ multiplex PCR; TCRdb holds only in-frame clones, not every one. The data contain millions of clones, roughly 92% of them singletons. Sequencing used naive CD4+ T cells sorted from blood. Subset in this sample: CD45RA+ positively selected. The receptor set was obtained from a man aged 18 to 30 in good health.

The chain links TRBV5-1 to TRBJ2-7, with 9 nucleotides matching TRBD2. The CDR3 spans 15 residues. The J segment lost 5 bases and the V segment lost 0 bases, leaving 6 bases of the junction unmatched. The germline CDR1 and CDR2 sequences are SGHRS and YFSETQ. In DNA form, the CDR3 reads TGCGCCAGCAGCTTGGAGCGGGGGGCGAGGAACGAGCAGTACTTC. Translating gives CASSLERGARNEQYF.

The CDR3 DNA follows: TGTGCCAGCAGCAGCGTCAGGGGCACCCAGTACTTC. It encodes CASSSVRGTQYF. The chain is built from TRBV28 and TRBJ2-5; weak D call: TRBD1 (6 bases). The V gene's germline CDR1 is MDHEN and CDR2 SYDVKM. V dropped 6 bases and J dropped 8 bases, with 13 bases sitting between them. The CDR3 runs 12 residues. Together with reference TRBV28 and TRBJ2-5, the CDR3 gives the full variable domain: DVKVTQSSRYLVKRTGEKVFLECVQDMDHENMFWYRQDPGLGLRLIYFSYDVKMKEKGDIPEGYSVSREKKERFSLILESASTNQTSMYLCASSSVRGTQYFGPGTRLLVL.

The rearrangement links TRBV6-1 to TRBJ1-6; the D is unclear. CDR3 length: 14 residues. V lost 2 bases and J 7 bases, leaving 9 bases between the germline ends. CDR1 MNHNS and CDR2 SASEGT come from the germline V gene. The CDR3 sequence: CASSETALNSPLHF. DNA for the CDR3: TGTGCCAGCAGTGAAACAGCACTAAATTCACCCCTCCACTTT.

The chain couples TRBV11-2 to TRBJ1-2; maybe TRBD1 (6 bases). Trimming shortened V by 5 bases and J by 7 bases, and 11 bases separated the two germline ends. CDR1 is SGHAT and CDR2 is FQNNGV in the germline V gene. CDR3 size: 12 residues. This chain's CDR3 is CASSTGMGGYTF. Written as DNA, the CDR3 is TGTGCCAGCAGCACAGGGATGGGTGGCTACACCTTC.

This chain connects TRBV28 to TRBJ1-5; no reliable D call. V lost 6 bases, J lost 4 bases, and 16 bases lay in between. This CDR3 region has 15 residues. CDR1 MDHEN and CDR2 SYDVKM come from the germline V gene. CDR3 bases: TGTGCCAGCAGGTGGGCCGATGGTGGAAATCAGCCCCAGCATTTT. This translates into CASRWADGGNQPQHF.

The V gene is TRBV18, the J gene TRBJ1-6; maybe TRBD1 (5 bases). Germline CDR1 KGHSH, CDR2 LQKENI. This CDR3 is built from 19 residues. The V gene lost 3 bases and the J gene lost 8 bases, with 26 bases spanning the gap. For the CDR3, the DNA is TGTGCCAGCTCACCGCAGTCTGGGGGGTCCGGATCTGCTGATTCACCCCTCCACTTT. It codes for CASSPQSGGSGSADSPLHF.

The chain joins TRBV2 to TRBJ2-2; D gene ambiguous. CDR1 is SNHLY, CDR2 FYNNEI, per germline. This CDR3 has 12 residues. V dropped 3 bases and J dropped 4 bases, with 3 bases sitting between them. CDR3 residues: CASSDLTGELFF. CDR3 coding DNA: TGTGCCAGCAGTGATCTCACCGGGGAGCTGTTTTTT.

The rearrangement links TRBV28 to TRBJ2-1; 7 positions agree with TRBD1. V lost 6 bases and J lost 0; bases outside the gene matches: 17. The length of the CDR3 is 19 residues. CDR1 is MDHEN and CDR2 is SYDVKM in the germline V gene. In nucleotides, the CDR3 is TGTGCCAGCAGCAAAAGATCTTTGGGACAGTTTCTCTCCTACAATGAGCAGTTCTTC. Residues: CASSKRSLGQFLSYNEQFF.

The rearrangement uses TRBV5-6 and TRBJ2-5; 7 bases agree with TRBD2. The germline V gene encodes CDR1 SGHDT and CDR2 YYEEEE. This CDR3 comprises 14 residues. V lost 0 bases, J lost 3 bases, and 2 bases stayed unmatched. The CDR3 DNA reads TGTGCCAGCAGCTTGGCCGGGGGGAAAGAGACCCAGTACTTC. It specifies CASSLAGGKETQYF.

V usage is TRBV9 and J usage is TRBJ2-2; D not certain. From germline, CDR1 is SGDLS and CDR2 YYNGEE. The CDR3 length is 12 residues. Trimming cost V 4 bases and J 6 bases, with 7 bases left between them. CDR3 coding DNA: TGTGCCAGCAGCCTCCGAGCCGGGGAGCTGTTTTTT. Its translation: CASSLRAGELFF.

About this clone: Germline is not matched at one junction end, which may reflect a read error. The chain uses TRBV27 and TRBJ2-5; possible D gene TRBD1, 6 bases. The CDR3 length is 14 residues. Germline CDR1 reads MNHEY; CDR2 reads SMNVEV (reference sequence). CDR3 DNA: TGTGCCAACAGTCCGAGGGGGATCCAAGAGACCCAGTACTTC. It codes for CANSPRGIQETQYF.

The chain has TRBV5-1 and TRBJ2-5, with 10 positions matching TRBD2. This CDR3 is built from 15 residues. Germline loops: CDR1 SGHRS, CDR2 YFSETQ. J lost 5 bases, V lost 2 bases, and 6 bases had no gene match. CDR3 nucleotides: TGCGCCAGCAGCTTACCTAGCGGGGGTTCGGAGACCCAGTACTTC. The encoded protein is CASSLPSGGSETQYF.

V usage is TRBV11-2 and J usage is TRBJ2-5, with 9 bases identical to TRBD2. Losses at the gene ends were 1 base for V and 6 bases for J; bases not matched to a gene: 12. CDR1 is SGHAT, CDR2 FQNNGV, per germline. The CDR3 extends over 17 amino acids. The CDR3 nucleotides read TGTGCCAGCAGCTTAGTTCCGAGCGGGGGGCCTGAAAAGACCCAGTACTTC. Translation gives CASSLVPSGGPEKTQYF.

The CDR3 DNA reads as TGCGCCAGCAGCTTGGGACCCACAGGGGTGGGTCAGCCCCAGCATTTT. This sequence encodes CASSLGPTGVGQPQHF. The rearrangement uses TRBV5-1 and TRBJ1-5; 7 nucleotides agree with TRBD1. V dropped 0 bases and J dropped 6; count of bases not matched to a gene: 9. This CDR3 region has 16 residues. The germline gives CDR1 SGHRS, CDR2 YFSETQ. Based on the CDR3 plus reference TRBV5-1 and TRBJ1-5, the full variable domain is KAGVTQTPRYLIKTRGQQVTLSCSPISGHRSVSWYQQTPGQGLQFLFEYFSETQRNKGNFPGRFSGRQFSNSRSEMNVSTLELGDSALYLCASSLGPTGVGQPQHFGDGTRLSIL.

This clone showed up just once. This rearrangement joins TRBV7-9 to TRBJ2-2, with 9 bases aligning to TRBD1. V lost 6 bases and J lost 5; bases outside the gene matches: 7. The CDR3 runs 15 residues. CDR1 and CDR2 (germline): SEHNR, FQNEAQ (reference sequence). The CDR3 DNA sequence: TGTGCCAGCAGAGAGGGACAGGGAGGTACCGGGGAGCTGTTTTTT. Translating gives CASREGQGGTGELFF.

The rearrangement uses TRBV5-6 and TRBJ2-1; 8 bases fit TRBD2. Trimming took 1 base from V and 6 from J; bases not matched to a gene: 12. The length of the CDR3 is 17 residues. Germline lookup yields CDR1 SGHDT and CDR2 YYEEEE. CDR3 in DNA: TGTGCCAGCAGCTTGTTACTAGCGGTAGATTTGGGCAATGAGCAGTTCTTC. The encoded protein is CASSLLLAVDLGNEQFF. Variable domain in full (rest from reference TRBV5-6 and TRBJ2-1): DAGVTQSPTHLIKTRGQQVTLRCSPKSGHDTVSWYQQALGQGPQFIFQYYEEEERQRGNFPDRFSGHQFPNYSSELNVNALLLGDSALYLCASSLLLAVDLGNEQFFGPGTRLTVL.

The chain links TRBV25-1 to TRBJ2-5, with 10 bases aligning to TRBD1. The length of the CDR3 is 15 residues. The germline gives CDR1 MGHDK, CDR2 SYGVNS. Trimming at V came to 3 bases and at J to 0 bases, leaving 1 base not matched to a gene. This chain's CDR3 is CASSEGQGHQETQYF. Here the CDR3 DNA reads TGTGCCAGCAGTGAGGGACAGGGGCACCAAGAGACCCAGTACTTC.

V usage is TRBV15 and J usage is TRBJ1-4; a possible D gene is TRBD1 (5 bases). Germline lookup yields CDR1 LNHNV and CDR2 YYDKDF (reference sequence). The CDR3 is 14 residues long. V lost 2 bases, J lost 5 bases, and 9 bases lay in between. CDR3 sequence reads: CATSRKSGNEKLFF. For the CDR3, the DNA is TGTGCCACCAGCAGAAAGTCAGGGAATGAAAAACTGTTTTTT.